Here is one T cell receptor beta chain with its context. The sample originates from a study of T cells in Graves' hyperthyroidism and ophthalmopathy. Amplification of TCR beta CDR3 regions used RNA as the template. In the first-round RT-PCR of the TCR CDR3, the HTBI primer set was used. In TCRdb, the multiplex PCR reads were re-called with MiXCR into one record per CDR3 protein. The repertoire includes over 650,000 distinct CDR3 sequences, about a sixth of them detected once, and under 10% sits in the top ten. Germline loops: CDR1 MNHNY, CDR2 SVGAGI (reference sequence). The CDR3 sequence is 15 residues long. V gave up 2 bases and J gave up 0 bases, with 8 bases separating them.

The chain uses TRBV6-6 and TRBJ1-5, with D uncertain. The sample was blood. This TCR was sampled from a man aged 18 to 30 with Graves' hyperthyroidism. CDR3 sequence (DNA): TGTGCCAGCAGTTACGGGCCCAATAGCAATCAGCCCCAGCATTTT. Its translation: CASSYGPNSNQPQHF.